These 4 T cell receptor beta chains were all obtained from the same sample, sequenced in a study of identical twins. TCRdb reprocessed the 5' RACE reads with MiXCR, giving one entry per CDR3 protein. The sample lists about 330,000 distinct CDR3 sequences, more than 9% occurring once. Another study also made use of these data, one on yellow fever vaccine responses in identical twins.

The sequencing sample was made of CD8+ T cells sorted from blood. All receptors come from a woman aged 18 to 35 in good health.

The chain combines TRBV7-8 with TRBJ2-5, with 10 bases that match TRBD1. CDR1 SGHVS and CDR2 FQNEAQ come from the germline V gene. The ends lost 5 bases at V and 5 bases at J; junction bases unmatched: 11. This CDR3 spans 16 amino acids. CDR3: CASSRHPGQGRETQYF. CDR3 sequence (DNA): TGTGCCAGCAGCAGACATCCGGGACAGGGGAGGGAGACCCAGTACTTC. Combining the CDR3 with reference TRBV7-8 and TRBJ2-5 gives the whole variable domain GAGVSQSPRYKVAKRGQDVALRCDPISGHVSLFWYQQALGQGPEFLTYFQNEAQLDKSGLPSDRFFAERPEGSVSTLKIQRTQQEDSAVYLCASSRHPGQGRETQYFGPGTRLLVL.

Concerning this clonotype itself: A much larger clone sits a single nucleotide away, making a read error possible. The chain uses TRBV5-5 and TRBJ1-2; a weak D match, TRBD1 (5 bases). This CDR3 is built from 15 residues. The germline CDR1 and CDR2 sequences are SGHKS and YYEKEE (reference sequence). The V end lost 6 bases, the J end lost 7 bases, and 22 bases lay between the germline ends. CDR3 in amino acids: CASIPSSGTHCGYTF. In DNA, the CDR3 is TGTGCCAGCATCCCATCGTCCGGGACGCATTGTGGCTACACCTTC.

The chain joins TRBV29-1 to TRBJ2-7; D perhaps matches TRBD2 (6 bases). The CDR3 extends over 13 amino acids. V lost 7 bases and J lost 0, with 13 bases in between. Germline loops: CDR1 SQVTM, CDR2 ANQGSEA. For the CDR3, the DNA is TGCAGCGCCGGGGGAGGTGGCTCCTACGAGCAGTACTTC. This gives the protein CSAGGGGSYEQYF.

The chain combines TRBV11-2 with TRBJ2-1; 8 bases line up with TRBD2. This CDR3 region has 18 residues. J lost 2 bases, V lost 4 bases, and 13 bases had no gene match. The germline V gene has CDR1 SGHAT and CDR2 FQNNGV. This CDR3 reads CASSSDSVRGGPYNEQFF. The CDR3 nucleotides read TGTGCCAGCAGCTCAGATTCAGTCCGGGGGGGGCCCTACAATGAGCAGTTCTTC.